This T cell receptor (beta chain) was captured in a study of breast tumors, draining lymph nodes, adjacent tissues. Axillary draining lymph nodes of breast cancer patients supplied the node samples. Using its own MiXCR run on the multiplex PCR reads, TCRdb lists one record per CDR3 protein. The table includes about 230,000 distinct CDR3 sequences, less than 40% detected once. This clonotype occurred many times. Trimming removed 0 bases from V and 6 bases from J, with 18 bases in between. Germline V CDR1 and CDR2: SGHRS, YFSETQ. The CDR3 contains 17 residues. Sequencing input: axillary lymph node tissue. The rearrangement joins TRBV5-1 to TRBJ2-2; D may be TRBD2 (6 bases). The sequence came from a female donor with breast cancer. Some clones in this sample may be carry-over from other donors' samples. The CDR3 spells CASSLAGWRDLAGELFF. The CDR3 bases are TGCGCCAGCAGCTTGGCCGGTTGGCGGGATTTAGCCGGGGAGCTGTTTTTT.